This TCR beta chain was sequenced during a study of T cells after yellow fever vaccination. Whole-study context: Separation of EM, EMRA, CM and Tscm memory subsets by sorting relied on CD3, CD45RA, CCR7 and CD95.

The 5'RACE template-switching step produced TCR cDNA and added a universal primer site and UMIs. TCRdb reprocessed the 5' RACE reads via MiXCR and lists one record per CDR3 protein. The table has some 48,000 distinct CDR3 sequences, more than 6% seen once. Germline V gene lookup returns CDR1 KGHSH and CDR2 LQKENI. The CDR3 runs to 16 residues. The V gene end was trimmed by 2 bases and the J gene end by 3 bases; junction bases not matched to a gene: 7. This clonotype has a handful of counts. This TCR was recovered from a man aged 25 to 45 who received the YFV17D yellow fever vaccine. This material consisted of PBMCs, either bulk or a sorted T-cell subset (CD4+, CD8+, memory, or dextramer-sorted; not recorded which), taken 45 days after the yellow fever booster vaccination. The chain combines TRBV18 with TRBJ2-3, with 8 bases lining up with TRBD2. This CDR3 is CASSPGSGRRTDTQYF. CDR3 sequence (DNA): TGTGCCAGCTCACCAGGGAGCGGGAGAAGAACAGATACGCAGTATTTT.